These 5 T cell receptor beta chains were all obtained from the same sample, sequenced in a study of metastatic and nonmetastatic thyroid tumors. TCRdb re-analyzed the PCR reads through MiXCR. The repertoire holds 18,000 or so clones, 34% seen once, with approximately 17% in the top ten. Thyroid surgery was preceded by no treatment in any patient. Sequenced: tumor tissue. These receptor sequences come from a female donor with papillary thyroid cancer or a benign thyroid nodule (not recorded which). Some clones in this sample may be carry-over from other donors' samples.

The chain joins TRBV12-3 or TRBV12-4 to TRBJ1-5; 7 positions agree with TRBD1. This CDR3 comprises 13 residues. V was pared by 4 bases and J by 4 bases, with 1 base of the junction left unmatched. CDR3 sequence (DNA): TGTGCCAGCAGTTACAGGGGAAATCAGCCCCAGCATTTT. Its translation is CASSYRGNQPQHF.

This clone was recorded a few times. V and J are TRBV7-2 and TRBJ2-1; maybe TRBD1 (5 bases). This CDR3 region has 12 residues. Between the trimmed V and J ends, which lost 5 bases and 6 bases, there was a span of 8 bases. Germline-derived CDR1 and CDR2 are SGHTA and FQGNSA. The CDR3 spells CASSVTVNEQFF. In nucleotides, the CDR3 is TGTGCCAGCAGCGTGACAGTCAATGAGCAGTTCTTC.

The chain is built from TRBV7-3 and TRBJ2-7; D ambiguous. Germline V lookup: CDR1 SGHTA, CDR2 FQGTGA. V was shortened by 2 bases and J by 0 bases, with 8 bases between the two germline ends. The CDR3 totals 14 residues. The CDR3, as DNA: TGTGCCAGCAGCTTATATACGGGCTCCTACGAGCAGTACTTC. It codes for CASSLYTGSYEQYF.

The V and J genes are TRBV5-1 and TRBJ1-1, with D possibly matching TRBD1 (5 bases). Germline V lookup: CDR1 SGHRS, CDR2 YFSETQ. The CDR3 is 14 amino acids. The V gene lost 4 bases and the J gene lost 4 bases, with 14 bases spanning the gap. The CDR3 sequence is CASSLGWGSTEAFF. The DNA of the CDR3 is TGCGCCAGCAGCCTGGGGTGGGGGAGCACTGAAGCTTTCTTT.

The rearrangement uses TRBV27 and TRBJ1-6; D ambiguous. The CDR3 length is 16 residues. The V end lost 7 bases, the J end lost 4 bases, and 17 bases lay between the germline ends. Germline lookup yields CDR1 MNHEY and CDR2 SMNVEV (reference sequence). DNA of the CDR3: TGTGCCAGCACCGAATCCGGGGTCTCTTATAATTCACCCCTCCACTTT. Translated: CASTESGVSYNSPLHF.